The 29 T cell receptor beta chains below all came from one sample that was sequenced in a study of metastatic and nonmetastatic thyroid tumors. TCRdb reanalyzed the PCR reads via MiXCR. The sample includes about 23,000 clones, just over 20% of them seen just once. No treatment of any kind had been given to any patient before thyroid surgery. The sample was blood. These TCRs come from a female donor with papillary thyroid cancer or a benign thyroid nodule (not recorded which). Some clones in this sample may be carry-over from other donors' samples.

The V and J genes are TRBV5-1 and TRBJ2-7, with 9 bases identical to TRBD1. The germline gives CDR1 SGHRS, CDR2 YFSETQ. The trim removed 0 bases at V and 4 bases at J, leaving 2 bases unmatched. This CDR3 contains 14 residues. In nucleotides, the CDR3 is TGCGCCAGCAGCTTGGACAGGGGGCGGTACGAGCAGTACTTC. It specifies CASSLDRGRYEQYF. Full variable domain (outside the CDR3, taken from reference TRBV5-1 and TRBJ2-7): KAGVTQTPRYLIKTRGQQVTLSCSPISGHRSVSWYQQTPGQGLQFLFEYFSETQRNKGNFPGRFSGRQFSNSRSEMNVSTLELGDSALYLCASSLDRGRYEQYFGPGTRLTVT.

This clone has only a few counts. The sample has other DNA sequences that encode this CDR3 too. The chain combines TRBV7-9 with TRBJ2-7, with D unclear. The V end lost 1 base, the J end lost 6 bases, and 7 bases lay between the germline ends. The CDR3 extends over 12 amino acids. Germline-derived CDR1 and CDR2 are SEHNR and FQNEAQ (reference sequence). CDR3 in amino acids: CASSLGSGEQYF. In DNA, the CDR3 is TGTGCCAGCAGCTTAGGGTCCGGCGAGCAGTACTTC.

With respect to this clone: Its ends do not fully match the called genes, so a read error is possible. J is TRBJ2-3 and V is TRBV24-1; no clear D. The CDR3 extends over 11 amino acids. Germline values: CDR1 KGHDR, CDR2 SFDVKD. The CDR3 here is CATSLADTHYF. In nucleotides, the CDR3 is TGTGCCACCAGTTTAGCAGATACGCATTATTTT.

This clone showed up many times. The chain employs TRBV19 and TRBJ2-5, with 12 positions matching TRBD2. In germline, CDR1 is LNHDA, CDR2 SQIVND (reference sequence). With V trimmed by 4 bases and J by 2 bases, 5 bases remained unmatched. The CDR3 consists of 16 residues. CDR3 sequence (DNA): TGTGCCAGTAGTACCCCTAGCGGGAGGGCGCAAGAGACCCAGTACTTC. This codes for CASSTPSGRAQETQYF.

V gene TRBV30 combines with J gene TRBJ1-3, with no clear D. Germline V gene sequence: CDR1 GTSNPN, CDR2 SVGIG (reference sequence). V was shortened by 4 bases and J by 1 base, with 8 bases between the two germline ends. This CDR3 comprises 13 residues. Here the CDR3 DNA reads TGTGCCTGGATGGTCGGGTCTGGAAACACCATATATTTT. Amino acids: CAWMVGSGNTIYF.

By share, this clone counts as medium-sized. The chain carries TRBV6-1 and TRBJ2-7, with D possibly TRBD2 on 5 matching bases. Deletions cut 4 bases from V and 5 bases from J, with 12 bases between. Germline CDR1 reads MNHNS; CDR2 reads SASEGT. The CDR3 spans 13 residues. CDR3 nucleotide sequence: TGTGCCAGCAGTGCGGGGAAAATTGACGAGCAGTACTTC. It codes for CASSAGKIDEQYF.

The sample holds a few counts of this clone. A much larger clone lies a single base off, so this may be a read error. CDR3 sequence: CAGSVRETQYF. DNA of the CDR3: TGTGCCGGCAGCGTTCGGGAGACCCAGTACTTC. The rearrangement links TRBV11-2 to TRBJ2-5; D is uncertain. The germline V gene encodes CDR1 SGHAT and CDR2 FQNNGV. The CDR3 loop spans 11 amino acids.

Note on this clone: This sequence may be a read error, since a much larger clone differs from it by one base. The conserved phenylalanine or tryptophan is not found at the CDR3 terminus, so this likely reflects a read error. V is TRBV14 and J is TRBJ2-6; D may be TRBD1 or TRBD2 (7 bases each). CDR1 and CDR2 from the germline V gene are SGHDN and FVKESK. V dropped 4 bases and J dropped 0 bases, with 13 bases sitting between them. This CDR3 region has 17 residues. CDR3 loop: CASSPQGGISGANVLTL. CDR3 bases: TGTGCCAGCAGCCCCCAGGGGGGGATCTCTGGGGCCAACGTCCTGACTTTA.

This clone was observed many times. The chain joins TRBV20-1 to TRBJ2-5, with TRBD2 identical over 13 bases. The V segment lost 6 bases and the J segment 0 bases; nucleotides outside the gene matches: 4. CDR1 and CDR2 (germline): DFQATT, SNEGSKA (reference sequence). The CDR3 contains 15 residues. The CDR3 DNA reads TGCAGTGCGCAGGGGACTAGCGGGAACCAAGAGACCCAGTACTTC. This sequence encodes CSAQGTSGNQETQYF.

A word on this clone: Its ends do not fully match the called genes, so a read error is possible. The J gene is TRBJ2-1, the V gene TRBV5-1; the D gene is possibly TRBD2 (6 bases). Germline V lookup: CDR1 SGHRS, CDR2 YFSETQ. The CDR3 is 15 residues long. CDR3 coding DNA: TGCGCCAGCAGCTCAGGGAGGCCCTCATACAATGAGCAGTTATTC. Its protein product is CASSSGRPSYNEQLF.

This clone was seen many times. The gene calls are TRBV6-4 and TRBJ2-3, with D maybe TRBD2 (6 bases). Looked up from germline, CDR1 is MRHNA and CDR2 is SNTAGT. The CDR3 spans 16 residues. Trimming stripped 6 bases from V and 4 bases from J, with 20 bases between. CDR3 nucleotide sequence: TGTGCCAGCAGACCACGGGAGTCAACTGGTTCAGATACGCAGTATTTT. Protein product: CASRPRESTGSDTQYF.

This clone was counted ten times or more. The gene calls are TRBV6-5 and TRBJ2-7; 10 nucleotides agree with TRBD1. V dropped 2 bases and J dropped 3; count of bases not matched to a gene: 4. This CDR3 is built from 15 residues. CDR1 and CDR2 from the germline V gene are MNHEY and SVGAGI. The CDR3 protein is CASSYPGTGVYEQYF. The CDR3 DNA reads as TGTGCCAGCAGTTACCCCGGGACAGGGGTCTACGAGCAGTACTTC.

This clone has only a few counts. At one of its ends the junction is not consistent with the germline gene, which may arise from a read error. The chain employs TRBV2 and TRBJ2-5; D might be TRBD2 (5 bases). Germline CDR1 SNHLY, CDR2 FYNNEI. The CDR3 runs 12 residues. CDR3 nucleotide sequence: TGTGCCAGCACGGGGTGGGTAGAGACCCATTACTTC. Translating it yields CASTGWVETHYF.

This clone came up many times. This CDR3 reads CAISYTGTGTDTQYF. In DNA form, the CDR3 reads TGTGCCATCAGTTATACCGGGACAGGGACAGATACGCAGTATTTT. The rearrangement uses TRBV10-3 and TRBJ2-3, with 9 bases matching TRBD1. J gave up 3 bases and V 5 bases, and 6 bases lay outside the gene matches. Germline lookup yields CDR1 ENHRY and CDR2 SYGVKD. The CDR3 has 15 amino acids.

The chain joins TRBV11-2 to TRBJ2-3; possibly TRBD2 for D (6 bases). From germline, CDR1 is SGHAT and CDR2 FQNNGV. The CDR3 is 16 residues long. V lost 3 bases and J lost 3, with 16 bases in between. The CDR3 loop is CASSLIGGTGTDTQYF. The DNA of the CDR3 is TGTGCCAGCAGCTTGATCGGCGGGACCGGGACAGATACGCAGTATTTT.

This clone was picked up many times. The CDR3 spells CSADLSGTSGKNEQFF. CDR3 in DNA: TGCAGTGCAGACCTCTCCGGGACTAGCGGGAAGAATGAGCAGTTCTTC. V gene TRBV20-1 combines with J gene TRBJ2-1, with 13 nucleotides matching TRBD2. Germline CDR1 and CDR2: DFQATT and SNEGSKA (reference sequence). The CDR3 runs to 16 residues. After removal of 6 bases from V and 7 bases from J, the junction contained 12 bases not matched to a gene.

There are many counts of this clone. The CDR3 DNA follows: TGTGCCAGCAGTTATGAGGGCCACACATCCTACGAGCAGTACTTC. It specifies CASSYEGHTSYEQYF. The rearrangement links TRBV27 to TRBJ2-7, with a tentative D call TRBD2 (5 bases). In germline, CDR1 is MNHEY, CDR2 SMNVEV (reference sequence). This CDR3 has 15 residues. With 4 bases removed from V and 1 base from J, the gap between germline ends came to 14 bases.

At least ten counts were recorded for this clone. The rearrangement joins TRBV20-1 to TRBJ2-7; 8 bases align to TRBD1. This CDR3 contains 11 residues. The ends lost 3 bases at V and 11 bases at J; junction bases unmatched: 6. Germline CDR1 and CDR2: DFQATT and SNEGSKA (reference sequence). CDR3 in DNA: TGCAGTGCTAGTGGACAGGGAAGGGAGTACTTC. Protein product: CSASGQGREYF.

By share of the sample, this clone is medium-sized. The chain recombines TRBV12-3 or TRBV12-4 with TRBJ2-7; 11 bases line up with TRBD2. Losses at the gene ends were 6 bases for V and 5 bases for J; bases not matched to a gene: 12. This CDR3 is built from 16 residues. This chain's CDR3 is CASRGPSSGRSHEQYF. The CDR3 DNA reads as TGTGCCAGCAGGGGCCCTTCTAGCGGGAGGTCCCACGAGCAGTACTTC.

This clone was recorded at least ten times. This sequence joins TRBV7-9 and TRBJ2-7, with unresolved D. The germline V gene has CDR1 SEHNR and CDR2 FQNEAQ (reference sequence). The V and J ends lost 0 bases and 5 bases respectively, with 14 bases between them. The CDR3 runs to 15 residues. CDR3 nucleotide sequence: TGTGCCAGCAGCTTAGCGGGTCAGTCCGTGAACGAGCAGTACTTC. It specifies CASSLAGQSVNEQYF.

This clone has at least ten counts. The genes are TRBV7-9 and TRBJ2-7; D uncertain. This CDR3 contains 14 residues. The V end was cut by 2 bases, the J end by 5 bases, with 13 bases between. Germline V gene sequence: CDR1 SEHNR, CDR2 FQNEAQ (reference sequence). The CDR3 DNA sequence: TGTGCCAGCAGCTTACCCCCCTATCGCGACGAGCAGTACTTC. It is translated as CASSLPPYRDEQYF. The full variable domain, with the rest looked up from reference TRBV7-9 and TRBJ2-7, is DTGVSQNPRHKITKRGQNVTFRCDPISEHNRLYWYRQTLGQGPEFLTYFQNEAQLEKSRLLSDRFSAERPKGSFSTLEIQRTEQGDSAMYLCASSLPPYRDEQYFGPGTRLTVT.

The rearrangement links TRBV20-1 to TRBJ1-1, with D uncertain. CDR1 is DFQATT, CDR2 SNEGSKA, per germline (reference sequence). There are 12 residues in the CDR3. CDR3 residues: CSSVYLNTEAFF. In DNA form, the CDR3 reads TGCAGCTCCGTATATTTGAACACTGAAGCTTTCTTT.

This clone was detected ten times or more. J is TRBJ1-2 and V is TRBV5-1; D is unclear. Trimming left V 2 bases short and J 0 bases short, with 8 bases between. The length of the CDR3 is 14 residues. Germline loops: CDR1 SGHRS, CDR2 YFSETQ. The CDR3 reads CASSFSFANYGYTF. The CDR3 coding sequence is TGCGCCAGCAGCTTTTCATTCGCTAACTATGGCTACACCTTC.

This clone was detected many times. The chain couples TRBV27 to TRBJ2-1; D ambiguous. V lost 5 bases, J lost 3 bases, and 14 bases lay in between. The CDR3 sequence is 15 residues long. Germline CDR1 MNHEY, CDR2 SMNVEV (reference sequence). CDR3 residues: CASSPPPLGYNEQFF. The CDR3 bases are TGTGCCAGCAGTCCCCCCCCCCTGGGCTACAATGAGCAGTTCTTC.

This clone was detected ten times or more. Germline is not matched at one junction end, which may reflect a read error. The chain combines TRBV5-5 with TRBJ1-1, with D uncertain. CDR3 length: 13 residues. CDR1 is SGHKS and CDR2 is YYEKEE in the germline V gene (reference sequence). CDR3 in DNA: TGTGCCAGCAGCTTGGGCGGGAACGCTGAAGCTTTCTTT. Protein product: CASSLGGNAEAFF.

This clone came up many times. The chain couples TRBV4-1 to TRBJ1-5; D is perhaps TRBD1 (5 bases). With 3 bases removed from V and 7 bases from J, the gap between germline ends came to 28 bases. Per the germline V gene, CDR1 is MGHRA and CDR2 is YSYEKL. There are 19 residues in the CDR3. The CDR3 sequence: CASSHSILSGGENGQPQHF. The CDR3 nucleotides read TGCGCCAGCAGCCATTCGATCCTGAGTGGAGGGGAGAACGGGCAGCCCCAGCATTTT.

The J gene is TRBJ2-1, the V gene TRBV9; 9 bases are a match to TRBD2. Germline CDR1 reads SGDLS; CDR2 reads YYNGEE. After removal of 3 bases from V and 3 bases from J, the junction contained 1 base not matched to a gene. The CDR3 contains 14 residues. The CDR3 region has the DNA TGTGCCAGCAGCGGGACTAGCGACTACAATGAGCAGTTCTTC. This gives the protein CASSGTSDYNEQFF.

This clone was found many times. V is TRBV3-1 and J is TRBJ2-7; D is uncertain. The V end was cut by 1 base, the J end by 3 bases, with 1 base between. CDR1 and CDR2 (germline): LGHDT, YNNKEL (reference sequence). The CDR3 extends over 11 amino acids. This CDR3 reads CASSQGYEQYF. The CDR3 DNA sequence: TGTGCCAGCAGCCAAGGCTACGAGCAGTACTTC.

This clone was seen at least ten times. The gene calls are TRBV12-5 and TRBJ1-1; TRBD1 matches 12 bases. In germline, CDR1 is LGHNT, CDR2 FRNRAP. V shed 9 bases, J shed 5 bases, and the junction held 7 bases outside the gene matches. This CDR3 is built from 14 residues. CDR3 DNA: TGTGCTAGCAGAAGGGGACAGGGGGCTACTGAAGCTTTCTTT. Its protein is CASRRGQGATEAFF.